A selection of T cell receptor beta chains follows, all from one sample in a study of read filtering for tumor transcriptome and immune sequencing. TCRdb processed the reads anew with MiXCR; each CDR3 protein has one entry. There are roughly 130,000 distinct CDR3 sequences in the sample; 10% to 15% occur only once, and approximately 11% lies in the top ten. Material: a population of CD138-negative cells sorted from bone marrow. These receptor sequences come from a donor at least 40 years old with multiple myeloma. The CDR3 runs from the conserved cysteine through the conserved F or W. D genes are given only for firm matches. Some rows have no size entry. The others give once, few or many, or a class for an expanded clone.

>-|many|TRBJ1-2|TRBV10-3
CAISESGLGYTF
TGTGCCATCAGTGAGTCAGGGTTAGGCTACACCTTC
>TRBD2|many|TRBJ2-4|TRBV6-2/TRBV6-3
CASSYPGTSGLAKNIQYF
TGTGCCAGCAGTTACCCCGGGACTAGCGGACTAGCCAAAAACATTCAGTACTTC
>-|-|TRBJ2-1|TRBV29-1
CSVEHRDTEPNEQFF
TGCAGCGTCGAGCACCGGGACACAGAACCCAATGAGCAGTTCTTC
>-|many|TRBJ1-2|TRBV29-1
CSVEDAPGQANYGYTF
TGCAGCGTTGAAGATGCGCCAGGTCAAGCTAACTATGGCTACACCTTC
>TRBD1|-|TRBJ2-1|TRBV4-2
CASSLRDSSYNEQFF
TGTGCCAGCAGCCTCCGGGACAGCTCCTACAATGAGCAGTTCTTC
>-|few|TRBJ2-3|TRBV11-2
CASSQSRADTQYF
TGTGCCAGCAGCCAAAGTCGGGCAGATACGCAGTATTTT
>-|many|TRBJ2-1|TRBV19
CASMIAASSYNEQFF
TGTGCCAGTATGATCGCGGCGAGCTCCTACAATGAGCAGTTCTTC
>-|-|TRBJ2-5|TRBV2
CASRRVTGQETRYF
TGTGCCAGCAGGAGGGTGACAGGACAAGAGACCCGGTACTTC
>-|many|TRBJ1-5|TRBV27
CASSDTLRIQPQHF
TGTGCCAGCAGTGACACCCTAAGGATTCAGCCCCAGCATTTT
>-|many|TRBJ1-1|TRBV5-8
CASNRGAENTEAFF
TGTGCCAGCAACCGGGGGGCGGAGAACACTGAAGCTTTCTTT
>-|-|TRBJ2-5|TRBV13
CASSLDWGRGETQYF
TGTGCCAGCAGCTTAGACTGGGGGCGAGGGGAGACCCAGTACTTC
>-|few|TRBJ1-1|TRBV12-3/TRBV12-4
CASSFSFNEAFF
TGTGCCAGCAGTTTTTCCTTTAATGAAGCTTTCTTT
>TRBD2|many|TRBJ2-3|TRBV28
CASITGGRSTDTQYF
TGTGCCAGCATCACGGGGGGGAGAAGCACAGATACGCAGTATTTT
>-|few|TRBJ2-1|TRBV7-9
CASSFMARGPNNEQFF
TGTGCCAGCAGCTTCATGGCAAGAGGGCCTAACAATGAGCAGTTCTTC
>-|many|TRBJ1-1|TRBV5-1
CASSLQGYTEAFF
TGTGCCAGCAGCTTACAGGGCTACACTGAAGCTTTCTTT
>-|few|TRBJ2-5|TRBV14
CASSQVLRGTQYF
TGTGCCAGCAGCCAAGTACTGCGGGGGACCCAGTACTTC
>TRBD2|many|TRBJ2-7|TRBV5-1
CASSWTGTSGGYEQYF
TGCGCCAGCAGCTGGACTGGAACTAGCGGGGGCTACGAGCAGTACTTC
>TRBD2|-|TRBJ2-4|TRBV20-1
CSARVTGASGSLNIQYF
TGCAGTGCTAGAGTCACAGGGGCTAGCGGGAGTCTGAACATTCAGTACTTC
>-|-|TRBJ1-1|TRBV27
CVQALPLSTEAFF
TGTGTCCAGGCCCTGCCGCTGTCCACTGAAGCTTTCTTT
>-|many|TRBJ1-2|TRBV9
CASSERQQSHYGYTF
TGTGCCAGCAGCGAGAGACAGCAATCCCACTATGGCTACACCTTC
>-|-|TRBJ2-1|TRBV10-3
CASGQFENEQFF
TGTGCCAGCGGACAGTTCGAGAATGAGCAGTTCTTC
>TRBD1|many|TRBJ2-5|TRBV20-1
CSASSDRGFQETQYF
TGCAGTGCTAGTAGTGACAGGGGGTTCCAAGAGACCCAGTACTTC
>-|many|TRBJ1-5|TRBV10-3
CAISPQGSNQPQHF
TGTGCCATCAGCCCTCAGGGATCCAATCAGCCCCAGCATTTT
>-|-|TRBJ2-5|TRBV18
CASSPFQRTNQETQYF
TGTGCCAGCTCACCATTTCAAAGGACTAACCAAGAGACCCAGTACTTC
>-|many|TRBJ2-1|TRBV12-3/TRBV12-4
CASSPDGYNEQFF
TGTGCCAGCAGCCCGGACGGGTACAATGAGCAGTTCTTC
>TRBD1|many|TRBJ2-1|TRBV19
CASGPPRDRYNEQFF
TGTGCCAGCGGCCCCCCCCGGGACAGGTACAATGAGCAGTTCTTC
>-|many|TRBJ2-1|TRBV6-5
CASSHSNEQFF
TGTGCCAGCAGCCACAGCAATGAGCAGTTCTTC
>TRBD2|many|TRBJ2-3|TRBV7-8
CASSRSSGRITDTQYF
TGTGCCAGCAGCCGAAGTAGCGGGAGGATTACAGATACGCAGTATTTT
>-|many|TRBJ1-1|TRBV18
CASSPPIGFSTEAFF
TGTGCCAGCTCACCACCGATCGGGTTTAGCACTGAAGCTTTCTTT
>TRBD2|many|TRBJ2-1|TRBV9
CASRGSGEYNEQFF
TGTGCCAGCAGGGGGAGCGGGGAATACAATGAGCAATTCTTC
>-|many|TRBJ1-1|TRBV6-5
CASSYSVRVNTEAFF
TGTGCCAGCAGTTACTCGGTGAGGGTGAACACTGAAGCTTTCTTT
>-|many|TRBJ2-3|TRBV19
CASSIRGEPTDTQYF
TGTGCCAGTAGTATCCGCGGGGAGCCCACAGATACGCAGTATTTT
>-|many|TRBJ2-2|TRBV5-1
CASSLDRQAPGELFF
TGCGCCAGCAGCCTGGATCGACAGGCTCCCGGGGAGCTGTTTTTT
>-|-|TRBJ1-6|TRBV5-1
CASSLDWLIYNSPLHF
TGCGCCAGCAGCTTGGACTGGCTCATATATAATTCACCCCTCCACTTT
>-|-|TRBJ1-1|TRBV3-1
CASTKGETVRSTEAFF
TGTGCCAGCACCAAAGGGGAGACAGTGCGGAGTACTGAAGCTTTCTTT
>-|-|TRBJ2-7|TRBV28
CASSLWDTNQQYF
TGTGCCAGCAGTTTATGGGACACCAACCAGCAGTACTTC
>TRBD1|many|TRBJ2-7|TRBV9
CASSATGTASYEQYF
TGTGCCAGCAGCGCGACAGGGACAGCTTCCTACGAGCAGTACTTC
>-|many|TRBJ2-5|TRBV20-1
CSGGSQETQYF
TGCAGTGGGGGCAGCCAAGAGACCCAGTACTTC
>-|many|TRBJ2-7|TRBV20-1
CSASTPPSYEQYF
TGCAGTGCTAGTACCCCTCCCTCCTACGAGCAGTACTTC
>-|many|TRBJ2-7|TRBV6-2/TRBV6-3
CASSYSKVSPTYEQYF
TGTGCCAGCAGTTACTCGAAGGTCTCCCCTACCTACGAGCAGTACTTC
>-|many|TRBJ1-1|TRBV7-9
CASSAEAIGVTEAFF
TGTGCCAGCAGCGCGGAGGCGATAGGAGTCACTGAAGCTTTCTTT
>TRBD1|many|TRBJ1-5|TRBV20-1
CSAKSDRGGNQPQHF
TGCAGTGCTAAGAGTGACAGGGGCGGCAATCAGCCCCAGCATTTT
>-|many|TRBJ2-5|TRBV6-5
CASSPPRGETQYF
TGTGCCAGCAGTCCCCCACGGGGAGAGACCCAGTACTTC
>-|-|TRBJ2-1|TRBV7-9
CAGSRDFSNEQFF
TGTGCCGGCAGCCGTGACTTCTCCAATGAGCAGTTCTTC
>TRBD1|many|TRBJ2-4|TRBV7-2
CASSLAGQGSDIQYF
TGTGCCAGCAGCTTAGCCGGACAGGGTTCGGACATTCAGTACTTC
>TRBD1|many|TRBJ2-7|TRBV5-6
CASSPGGGYEQYF
TGTGCCAGCAGCCCAGGGGGCGGCTACGAGCAGTACTTC